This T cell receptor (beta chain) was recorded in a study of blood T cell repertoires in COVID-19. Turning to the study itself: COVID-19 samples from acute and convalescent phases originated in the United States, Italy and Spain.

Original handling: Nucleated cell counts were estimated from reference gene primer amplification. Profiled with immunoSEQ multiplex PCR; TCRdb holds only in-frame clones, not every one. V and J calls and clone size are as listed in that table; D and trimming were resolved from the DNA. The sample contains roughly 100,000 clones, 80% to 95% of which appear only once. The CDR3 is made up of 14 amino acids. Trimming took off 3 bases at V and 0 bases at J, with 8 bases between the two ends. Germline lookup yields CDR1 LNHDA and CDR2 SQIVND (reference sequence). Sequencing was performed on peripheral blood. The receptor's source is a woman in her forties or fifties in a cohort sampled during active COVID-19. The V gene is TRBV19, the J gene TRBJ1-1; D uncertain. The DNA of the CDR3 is TGTGCCAGTAGTATCCACAGCCTGAACACTGAAGCTTTCTTT. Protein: CASSIHSLNTEAFF.